The source of this T cell receptor (beta chain) is a study of blood T cell repertoires in COVID-19 (TCRdb year 2020). The study in broad terms: Collaborator samples came from the United States, Italy and Spain and covered acute and convalescent phases of COVID-19. The material from the prospective study consisted of cDNA or gDNA derived from T cells, B-cell-depleted T cells, or PBMCs. Deeply sampled blood TCRbeta repertoires from subjects exposed to, actively infected with, or recovered from COVID-19 were included in the dataset. The repertoires were made available in a free public database intended to serve as a resource for research on the immune response to SARS-CoV-2. The samples were drawn from two sources: the first 160 participants of the ongoing ImmuneRACE study, and 1,000 to 1,500 subjects contributed by 6 global collaborators. The sample metadata nearly always contained a de-identified subject ID, COVID-19 status, age in years and sex. Where available, HLA class I and class II types were obtained from metadata supplied by the sample provider rather than from assay-based typing. Results the study describes overall, beyond this receptor: How much clinical and demographic metadata was included differed by source and by participant, and the metadata was provided uncurated.

At one collaborating source in Seattle, patients were enrolled during active infection and were followed longitudinally through the course of disease. The collaborating institutions used their own protocols to collect whole blood in K2EDTA tubes. For TCRbeta analysis, collaborators shipped samples in one of three forms: frozen whole blood, isolated PBMCs, or DNA extracted from either of those sample types. A distance of 11 bases separates the germline ends of V and J, which lose 7 bases and 10 bases respectively. The germline V gene supplies CDR1 MDHEN and CDR2 SYDVKM. The CDR3 contains 12 residues, cysteine and phenylalanine counted. The only DNA kept is the CDR3, 36 bases in frame from the first base. TCRbeta CDR3 regions were amplified from genomic DNA by means of the immunoSEQ Assay, a bias-controlled multiplex PCR. As for how the authors treated the data: The number of nucleated cells in each sample was estimated by amplification of reference gene primers within the assay. To quantify the absolute abundance of each unique TCRbeta CDR3 rearrangement, sequence reads were collapsed and filtered. Productive Simpson clonality was computed per sample as the square root of Simpson's diversity index over productive rearrangements. TCRdb carries this immuneACCESS record with in-frame sequences only. Its versions omit some clonotypes, under half of them owing to an unresolved V gene in the studies checked, with the rest unexplained. V and J calls and clone size come straight from that table; D and trimming were deduced from the DNA. The sample includes about 210,000 clones, with approximately 81% observed a single time. The ten top clones hold about 10% of the sample.

In the case of this clone: There is no known antigen for this receptor. No base qualities exist here, and no much larger clone lies one base off it.

This clonotype originated in a woman aged 80 or over with COVID-19, enrolled during active disease. Specimen: peripheral blood. This chain is built from TRBV28 and TRBJ1-6; possibly the D gene is TRBD1, per 5 matching bases. The CDR3 reads as follows: CASTDSRSPLHF. The nucleotide sequence is TGTGCCAGCACCGACAGCCGGTCACCCCTCCACTTT.